The 21 T cell receptor beta chains below all came from one sample that was sequenced in a study of shared clonotypes between healthy human individuals. The table came from immunoSEQ multiplex PCR; TCRdb's copy has only in-frame clones and leaves some out. Of roughly 640,000 clones listed, about 97% were seen once; the top ten hold 0.057%. The sequenced sample was naive CD4+ T cells sorted from blood. Sample subset: CD45RA+ positively selected. Receptors were obtained from a young woman in good health.

The gene calls are TRBV14 and TRBJ2-2; tentatively, D is TRBD2 (5 bases). Trimming removed 4 bases from V and 5 bases from J, with 14 bases in between. Germline CDR1 reads SGHDN; CDR2 reads FVKESK. CDR3 length: 15 amino acids. CDR3 sequence reads: CASSLRFPGTGELFF. CDR3 bases: TGTGCCAGCAGCCTTAGATTCCCGGGGACCGGGGAGCTGTTTTTT. Filled out from reference TRBV14 and TRBJ2-2, the complete variable domain reads EAGVTQFPSHSVIEKGQTVTLRCDPISGHDNLYWYRRVMGKEIKFLLHFVKESKQDESGMPNNRFLAERTGGTYSTLKVQPAELEDSGVYFCASSLRFPGTGELFFGEGSRLTVL.

This rearrangement joins TRBV2 to TRBJ1-3; D gene unclear. The germline V gene encodes CDR1 SNHLY and CDR2 FYNNEI. This CDR3 is built from 15 residues. Trimming removed 7 bases from V and 0 bases from J, with 13 bases in between. The CDR3 reads CASNREWGSGNTIYF. CDR3 coding DNA: TGTGCCAGCAATCGGGAGTGGGGCTCTGGAAACACCATATATTTT.

This sequence joins TRBV28 and TRBJ1-6; 10 bases are a match to TRBD1. V gave up 3 bases and J gave up 8 bases; unmatched junction bases: 7. This CDR3 has 16 residues. Per germline, CDR1 MDHEN and CDR2 SYDVKM. The CDR3 DNA follows: TGTGCCAGCAGTTTGTCGACAGGGGGCGCGGATTCACCCCTCCACTTT. Amino acid sequence: CASSLSTGGADSPLHF. The variable domain in full, with the rest retrieved from reference TRBV28 and TRBJ1-6, is DVKVTQSSRYLVKRTGEKVFLECVQDMDHENMFWYRQDPGLGLRLIYFSYDVKMKEKGDIPEGYSVSREKKERFSLILESASTNQTSMYLCASSLSTGGADSPLHFGNGTRLTVT.

This rearrangement joins TRBV28 to TRBJ2-7, with D hard to call. Trimming took off 5 bases at V and 4 bases at J, with 6 bases between the two ends. The CDR3 sequence is 11 residues long. Germline CDR1 and CDR2: MDHEN and SYDVKM. DNA for the CDR3: TGTGCCAGCAGTCTAAAGTACGAGCAGTACTTC. It codes for CASSLKYEQYF.

The chain links TRBV13 to TRBJ2-7, with 9 bases aligning to TRBD1. Germline V CDR1 and CDR2: PRHDT, FYEKMQ (reference sequence). This CDR3 spans 14 amino acids. After removal of 3 bases from V and 5 bases from J, the junction contained 5 bases not matched to a gene. The CDR3 protein is CASSFLQGADEQYF. The CDR3 DNA reads TGTGCCAGCAGCTTCCTACAGGGGGCGGACGAGCAGTACTTC. The full variable domain, with the rest looked up from reference TRBV13 and TRBJ2-7, is AAGVIQSPRHLIKEKRETATLKCYPIPRHDTVYWYQQGPGQDPQFLISFYEKMQSDKGSIPDRFSAQQFSDYHSELNMSSLELGDSALYFCASSFLQGADEQYFGPGTRLTVT.

In the case of this clone: Different DNA sequences within this sample yield the same CDR3. The chain employs TRBV19 and TRBJ2-1; possible D gene TRBD1, 8 bases. Germline values: CDR1 LNHDA, CDR2 SQIVND (reference sequence). The germline V and J ends were trimmed by 6 bases and 1 base, with 13 bases remaining between them. The CDR3 is 15 residues long. The CDR3 sequence is CASSIQGGSYNEQFF. CDR3 coding DNA: TGTGCCAGTAGCATACAGGGGGGGTCCTACAATGAGCAGTTCTTC.

This rearrangement joins TRBV13 to TRBJ2-7; 10 bases fit TRBD2. Germline CDR1 reads PRHDT; CDR2 reads FYEKMQ (reference sequence). The CDR3 is made up of 16 amino acids. Germline trimming cut 1 base from V and 4 bases from J; bases unmatched to any gene: 7. The CDR3 DNA sequence: TGTGCCAGCAGCTTAGAACCTAGCGGGAGCGGGTACGAGCAGTACTTC. Translating it yields CASSLEPSGSGYEQYF.

The gene calls are TRBV6-6 and TRBJ2-7; D is undetermined. Trimming removed 1 base at V and 6 bases at J, with 10 bases between. The CDR3 extends over 13 amino acids. CDR1 is MNHNY, CDR2 SVGAGI, per germline (reference sequence). The CDR3 nucleotides are TGTGCCAGCAGTTACTTTGAAATGCTCGAGCAGTACTTC. Its protein is CASSYFEMLEQYF.

V is TRBV5-1 and J is TRBJ2-1; D perhaps matches TRBD2 (6 bases). The CDR3 loop spans 15 amino acids. The germline CDR1 and CDR2 sequences are SGHRS and YFSETQ. Trimming pared 0 bases from V and 7 bases from J, leaving 14 bases between. The CDR3 loop reads CASSLAFGSENEQFF. The CDR3 DNA follows: TGCGCCAGCAGCTTGGCCTTCGGGAGTGAGAATGAGCAGTTCTTC.

The V and J genes are TRBV6-5 and TRBJ2-7; D is perhaps TRBD1 (5 bases). CDR3 length equals 14 residues. The V and J ends lost 3 bases and 3 bases respectively, with 12 bases between them. The germline V gene has CDR1 MNHEY and CDR2 SVGAGI. CDR3 protein: CASSYTGQGYEQYF. The CDR3 nucleotides are TGTGCCAGCAGTTATACAGGTCAAGGCTACGAGCAGTACTTC.

This chain uses TRBV2 with TRBJ1-4, with no clear D. Germline CDR1 reads SNHLY; CDR2 reads FYNNEI. This CDR3 is built from 14 residues. Trimming cost V 5 bases and J 8 bases, with 15 bases left between them. CDR3 residues: CASSSVQAGEKLFF. The CDR3 nucleotides read TGTGCCAGCAGTTCGGTACAAGCGGGGGAAAAACTGTTTTTT.

The J gene is TRBJ2-2, the V gene TRBV7-2, with 16 nucleotides matching TRBD2. V lost 5 bases, J lost 8 bases, and 5 bases stayed unmatched. The CDR3 totals 16 residues. CDR1 is SGHTA, CDR2 FQGNSA, per germline. DNA for the CDR3: TGTGCCAGCAGCATTCCGGGACTAGCGGGAGGGGGGGAGCTGTTTTTT. Translated, it gives CASSIPGLAGGGELFF. Full variable domain (missing parts from reference TRBV7-2 and TRBJ2-2): GAGVSQSPSNKVTEKGKDVELRCDPISGHTALYWYRQSLGQGLEFLIYFQGNSAPDKSGLPSDRFSAERTGGSVSTLTIQRTQQEDSAVYLCASSIPGLAGGGELFFGEGSRLTVL.

For the CDR3, the DNA is TGTGCCAGCAGTTTAAGTCCCGGGACGGTCAACGTCCTGACTTTC. Translated: CASSLSPGTVNVLTF. The chain links TRBV28 to TRBJ2-6; possibly TRBD1 or TRBD2 for D (5 bases each). Trimming left V 2 bases short and J 9 bases short, with 14 bases between. Germline CDR1 and CDR2: MDHEN and SYDVKM. This CDR3 spans 15 amino acids.

The chain combines TRBV7-9 with TRBJ2-1; unclear D gene. CDR3 length: 14 amino acids. The ends were cut back, 5 bases at V and 4 bases at J, with 12 bases in the middle. CDR1 and CDR2 from the germline V gene are SEHNR and FQNEAQ (reference sequence). DNA of the CDR3: TGTGCCAGCAGCCACCGCAGAGAGTACAATGAGCAGTTCTTC. Its protein product is CASSHRREYNEQFF.

The chain links TRBV30 to TRBJ2-7, with D perhaps matching TRBD1 (5 bases). This CDR3 is built from 14 residues. Trimming removed 3 bases at V and 1 base at J, with 13 bases between. Germline V CDR1 and CDR2: GTSNPN, SVGIG (reference sequence). The chain's CDR3 is CAWRSDSLSYEQYF. The DNA of the CDR3 is TGTGCCTGGAGGTCCGACAGCCTATCCTACGAGCAGTACTTC.

The genes are TRBV5-1 and TRBJ2-3, with D uncertain. From germline, CDR1 is SGHRS and CDR2 YFSETQ. This CDR3 contains 14 residues. Trimming removed 1 base from V and 2 bases from J, with 8 bases in between. The CDR3 is CASSLRQLTDTQYF. The CDR3 DNA is TGCGCCAGCAGCTTGAGACAACTCACAGATACGCAGTATTTT.

This clone was observed a single time. The rearrangement joins TRBV7-8 to TRBJ2-3; TRBD2 matches 10 bases. Germline assignment: CDR1 SGHVS and CDR2 FQNEAQ. The CDR3 runs 16 residues. V shed 5 bases, J shed 2 bases, and the junction held 7 bases outside the gene matches. The CDR3 region has the DNA TGTGCCAGCAGCATCGGACTAGCGGACTTCACAGATACGCAGTATTTT. This gives the protein CASSIGLADFTDTQYF. The full variable domain, with the rest looked up from reference TRBV7-8 and TRBJ2-3, is GAGVSQSPRYKVAKRGQDVALRCDPISGHVSLFWYQQALGQGPEFLTYFQNEAQLDKSGLPSDRFFAERPEGSVSTLKIQRTQQEDSAVYLCASSIGLADFTDTQYFGPGTRLTVL.

The rearrangement links TRBV20-1 to TRBJ2-1; D gene ambiguous. This CDR3 has 10 residues. Trimming removed 6 bases from V and 10 bases from J, with 10 bases in between. The germline CDR1 and CDR2 sequences are DFQATT and SNEGSKA (reference sequence). CDR3 in amino acids: CSAEREEQFF. CDR3 sequence (DNA): TGCAGTGCCGAGCGAGAGGAGCAGTTCTTC.

The chain uses TRBV29-1 and TRBJ2-5; 8 nucleotides match TRBD2. Matching the DNA end better, TRBJ2-7 makes the J call doubtful. Germline lookup yields CDR1 SQVTM and CDR2 ANQGSEA. The CDR3 has 13 amino acids. The CDR3 DNA follows: TGCAGCACCAGTAGCGGGAACCCATACGAGCAGTACTTC. Its translation is CSTSSGNPYEQYF.

V gene TRBV6-6 combines with J gene TRBJ2-1; TRBD1 aligns across 8 bases. CDR1 is MNHNY, CDR2 SVGAGI, per germline (reference sequence). The CDR3 covers 15 residues. Germline trimming cut 0 bases from V and 2 bases from J; bases unmatched to any gene: 0. In DNA form, the CDR3 reads TGTGCCAGCAGTTACTCGACAGGGGCCTACAATGAGCAGTTCTTC. Amino acid sequence: CASSYSTGAYNEQFF.

The chain has TRBV6-6 and TRBJ2-1; 8 nucleotides align to TRBD1. Germline lookup yields CDR1 MNHNY and CDR2 SVGAGI (reference sequence). The junction had 9 bases not matched to a gene; V was cut back by 0 bases and J by 8 bases. The CDR3 covers 16 residues. The CDR3 loop is CASSYSAPGTGDEQFF. The CDR3 DNA is TGTGCCAGCAGTTACTCGGCACCCGGGACAGGTGATGAGCAGTTCTTC.